The 32 T cell receptor beta chains below all came from one sample that was sequenced in a study of cytomegalovirus exposure and HLA in healthy donors. PCR was performed using 60 Vbeta and 13 Jbeta primers. Assay: immunoSEQ multiplex PCR; the TCRdb copy retains only in-frame clones and omits some. Of approximately 200,000 clones listed, 60% to 85% are singletons. Sequencing was carried out using PBMCs. The source of these receptors is a man between 40 and 49 years old in good health and CMV-seronegative.

This rearrangement joins TRBV19 to TRBJ1-2; no definite D call. V lost 0 bases, J lost 4 bases, and 6 bases lay in between. The CDR3 runs 13 residues. Germline-derived CDR1 and CDR2 are LNHDA and SQIVND (reference sequence). CDR3 bases: TGTGCCAGTAGTATAGAGAGCGGCTATGGCTACACCTTC. Translation: CASSIESGYGYTF.

The chain has TRBV6-1 and TRBJ2-5; D may be TRBD2 (6 bases). CDR3 length: 15 amino acids. Trimming removed 7 bases at V and 4 bases at J, with 19 bases between. Germline assignment: CDR1 MNHNS and CDR2 SASEGT. CDR3 loop: CASTEEGRDRETQYF. In DNA form, the CDR3 reads TGTGCCAGCACCGAGGAGGGCAGGGATCGAGAGACCCAGTACTTC.

The chain has TRBV14 and TRBJ2-7; 7 bases line up with TRBD1. The CDR3 covers 12 residues. V lost 5 bases to trimming and J lost 4 bases; unmatched junction nucleotides: 2. Looked up from germline, CDR1 is SGHDN and CDR2 is FVKESK. CDR3 DNA sequence: TGTGCCAGCAGCGCACAGGGGTACGAGCAGTACTTC. This sequence encodes CASSAQGYEQYF.

DNA for the CDR3: TGCGCCAGCAGCCAAGGGCCACAGGGGAATAGCAATCAGCCCCAGCATTTT. Its translation is CASSQGPQGNSNQPQHF. The chain is built from TRBV4-1 and TRBJ1-5; TRBD1 agrees at 7 bases. The germline gives CDR1 MGHRA, CDR2 YSYEKL. V shed 1 base, J shed 0 bases, and the junction held 6 bases outside the gene matches. The CDR3 totals 17 residues.

This chain joins TRBV29-1 and TRBJ1-1; D possibly corresponds to TRBD1 (5 bases). V was pared by 6 bases and J by 0 bases, with 14 bases between. The germline V gene has CDR1 SQVTM and CDR2 ANQGSEA. CDR3 size: 14 residues. The CDR3 bases are TGCAGCGTGTTGCAGGGTTCCCTGAACACTGAAGCTTTCTTT. This sequence encodes CSVLQGSLNTEAFF.

V is TRBV6-6 and J is TRBJ1-1; possibly TRBD1 for D (5 bases). The germline V and J ends were trimmed by 7 bases and 4 bases, with 13 bases remaining between them. There are 13 residues in the CDR3. The germline CDR1 and CDR2 sequences are MNHNY and SVGAGI (reference sequence). In DNA, the CDR3 is TGTGCCAGCACCCGGGCGGGGGGCACTGAAGCTTTCTTT. The encoded protein is CASTRAGGTEAFF.

The genes are TRBV19 and TRBJ2-5, with TRBD1 matching over 9 bases. Germline CDR1 reads LNHDA; CDR2 reads SQIVND (reference sequence). Trimming removed 5 bases from V and 3 bases from J; junction bases left unmatched: 7. The CDR3 is 15 residues long. CDR3 DNA: TGTGCCAGTAGTGCAACGGGACAGGGAAAAGAGACCCAGTACTTC. Its translation is CASSATGQGKETQYF. The variable domain in full, with the rest retrieved from reference TRBV19 and TRBJ2-5, is DGGITQSPKYLFRKEGQNVTLSCEQNLNHDAMYWYRQDPGQGLRLIYYSQIVNDFQKGDIAEGYSVSREKKESFPLTVTSAQKNPTAFYLCASSATGQGKETQYFGPGTRLLVL.

J is TRBJ1-2 and V is TRBV9; D is possibly TRBD1 (5 bases). Germline V gives CDR1 SGDLS, CDR2 YYNGEE. V was trimmed by 4 bases and J by 3 bases, leaving 19 bases between them. The CDR3 loop spans 16 amino acids. CDR3 DNA sequence: TGTGCCAGCAGCCCCTCCCCGTCGGACAACGACTATGGCTACACCTTC. This encodes CASSPSPSDNDYGYTF. Combining the CDR3 with reference TRBV9 and TRBJ1-2 gives the whole variable domain DSGVTQTPKHLITATGQRVTLRCSPRSGDLSVYWYQQSLDQGLQFLIQYYNGEERAKGNILERFSAQQFPDLHSELNLSSLELGDSALYFCASSPSPSDNDYGYTFGSGTRLTVV.

V is TRBV18 and J is TRBJ2-3; 11 bases map to TRBD2. CDR1 is KGHSH and CDR2 is LQKENI in the germline V gene. With 5 bases clipped from V and 6 bases from J, the junction kept 7 bases outside the gene matches. The length of the CDR3 is 15 residues. The CDR3 protein is CASSTQTSGMDTQYF. CDR3 coding DNA: TGTGCCAGCTCAACTCAGACTAGCGGGATGGATACGCAGTATTTT.

The J gene is TRBJ1-2, the V gene TRBV6-5, with 7 bases fitting TRBD1. The CDR3 runs 14 residues. Germline V lookup: CDR1 MNHEY, CDR2 SVGAGI. J gave up 4 bases and V 0 bases, and 2 bases lay outside the gene matches. CDR3 residues: CASSYSRDSYGYTF. CDR3 sequence (DNA): TGTGCCAGCAGTTACTCACGGGACAGCTATGGCTACACCTTC.

The V gene is TRBV19, the J gene TRBJ2-1; 11 bases agree with TRBD1. Trimming removed 1 base from V and 7 bases from J; junction bases left unmatched: 6. Germline V gene sequence: CDR1 LNHDA, CDR2 SQIVND (reference sequence). The CDR3 sequence is 16 residues long. The CDR3 here is CASSIARTGGENEQFF. For the CDR3, the DNA is TGTGCCAGTAGTATAGCCCGGACAGGGGGCGAAAATGAGCAGTTCTTC.

The gene calls are TRBV10-1 and TRBJ2-2, with 11 bases that match TRBD2. Germline CDR1 reads WNHNN; CDR2 reads SYGVQD (reference sequence). Unmatched junction bases numbered 5, after V lost 4 bases and J lost 4 bases. CDR3 length: 16 amino acids. The CDR3 DNA follows: TGCGCCAGCAGTGGAAGTAGCGGGAGGGTCACCGGGGAGCTGTTTTTT. This gives the protein CASSGSSGRVTGELFF.

The V gene is TRBV7-9, the J gene TRBJ1-4; D not resolved. Germline V gives CDR1 SEHNR, CDR2 FQNEAQ (reference sequence). CDR3 size: 11 residues. In DNA form, the CDR3 reads TGTTCCTCAGCAACTAATGAAAAACTGTTTTTT. This encodes CSSATNEKLFF.

This chain connects TRBV7-8 to TRBJ2-7; perhaps TRBD1 as D (6 bases). The germline V gene has CDR1 SGHVS and CDR2 FQNEAQ. V lost 6 bases to trimming and J lost 2 bases, with 14 bases between them. The CDR3 is 14 amino acids. The CDR3 region is CASRQGTWAYEQYF. DNA of the CDR3: TGTGCCAGCAGGCAGGGGACGTGGGCCTACGAGCAGTACTTC.

The rearrangement links TRBV27 to TRBJ2-1, with TRBD1 identical over 7 bases. This CDR3 spans 15 amino acids. V was clipped by 6 bases and J by 4 bases; unmatched bases: 9. Per the germline V gene, CDR1 is MNHEY and CDR2 is SMNVEV (reference sequence). For the CDR3, the DNA is TGTGCCAGCAGGCCTCGACAGGGACGGTACAATGAGCAGTTCTTC. Protein sequence: CASRPRQGRYNEQFF.

The V and J genes are TRBV5-1 and TRBJ2-3; 11 bases agree with TRBD2. This CDR3 has 16 residues. Germline CDR1 is SGHRS and CDR2 is YFSETQ. V lost 3 bases, J lost 6 bases, and 9 bases stayed unmatched. In nucleotides, the CDR3 is TGCGCCAGCAGCTCGGGACTAGCGGTTGGAGGTGATACGCAGTATTTT. Protein product: CASSSGLAVGGDTQYF. The full variable domain, rest sourced from reference TRBV5-1 and TRBJ2-3, is KAGVTQTPRYLIKTRGQQVTLSCSPISGHRSVSWYQQTPGQGLQFLFEYFSETQRNKGNFPGRFSGRQFSNSRSEMNVSTLELGDSALYLCASSSGLAVGGDTQYFGPGTRLTVL.

This clone was seen a handful of times. The CDR3 coding sequence is TGTGCCAGTAGTATCGGGACTGGAAATCAGCCCCAGCATTTT. Amino acids: CASSIGTGNQPQHF. This chain uses TRBV19 with TRBJ1-5; a weak D match, TRBD1 (5 bases). V lost 3 bases, J lost 4 bases, and 10 bases lay in between. The CDR3 loop spans 14 amino acids. Germline lookup yields CDR1 LNHDA and CDR2 SQIVND (reference sequence). Supplemented by reference TRBV19 and TRBJ1-5, the full variable domain reads DGGITQSPKYLFRKEGQNVTLSCEQNLNHDAMYWYRQDPGQGLRLIYYSQIVNDFQKGDIAEGYSVSREKKESFPLTVTSAQKNPTAFYLCASSIGTGNQPQHFGDGTRLSIL.

Only a few counts were recorded for this clone. The CDR3 region has the DNA TGTGCCAGCACCCGAGGACAGGGAGCCTACGAGCAGTACTTC. As protein: CASTRGQGAYEQYF. The chain is built from TRBV27 and TRBJ2-7, with 8 bases matching TRBD1. The CDR3 contains 14 residues. V dropped 7 bases and J dropped 2; count of bases not matched to a gene: 7. CDR1 and CDR2 (germline): MNHEY, SMNVEV (reference sequence).

The V call is TRBV5-8, the J call TRBJ1-6; 10 nucleotides agree with TRBD1. The CDR3 totals 15 residues. Germline V gives CDR1 SGHTS, CDR2 YDEGEE. Trimming cost V 4 bases and J 9 bases; bases outside gene matches: 7. CDR3: CASSLGGQGISPLHF. The CDR3 DNA sequence: TGTGCCAGCAGCCTCGGGGGACAGGGGATTTCACCCCTCCACTTT.

The V and J genes are TRBV11-2 and TRBJ2-1, with D uncertain. Trimming cost V 3 bases and J 4 bases, with 13 bases left between them. This CDR3 comprises 15 residues. The germline V gene has CDR1 SGHAT and CDR2 FQNNGV. CDR3: CASSFLVARYNEQFF. The CDR3 DNA reads TGTGCCAGCAGCTTCTTGGTAGCTAGGTACAATGAGCAGTTCTTC. Full variable domain (remainder filled in from reference TRBV11-2 and TRBJ2-1): EAGVAQSPRYKIIEKRQSVAFWCNPISGHATLYWYQQILGQGPKLLIQFQNNGVVDDSQLPKDRFSAERLKGVDSTLKIQPAKLEDSAVYLCASSFLVARYNEQFFGPGTRLTVL.

The chain employs TRBV7-2 and TRBJ1-2; D perhaps matches TRBD1 (6 bases). This CDR3 spans 14 amino acids. Germline V lookup: CDR1 SGHTA, CDR2 FQGNSA. V was trimmed by 5 bases and J by 4 bases, leaving 14 bases between them. The chain's CDR3 is CASSLQGPGYGYTF. The CDR3 bases are TGTGCCAGCAGCCTCCAGGGGCCGGGCTATGGCTACACCTTC.

In DNA, the CDR3 is TGCGCCAGCAGCCCGACTAGCGGGGCGTACAATGAGCAGTTCTTC. Translation gives CASSPTSGAYNEQFF. This chain connects TRBV5-1 to TRBJ2-1; the match to TRBD2 covers 11 bases. The length of the CDR3 is 15 residues. V shed 4 bases and J 4 bases; nucleotides not matched to a gene: 4. Germline V lookup: CDR1 SGHRS, CDR2 YFSETQ. The entire variable domain, with the rest obtained from reference TRBV5-1 and TRBJ2-1, is as follows: KAGVTQTPRYLIKTRGQQVTLSCSPISGHRSVSWYQQTPGQGLQFLFEYFSETQRNKGNFPGRFSGRQFSNSRSEMNVSTLELGDSALYLCASSPTSGAYNEQFFGPGTRLTVL.

This chain links TRBV4-3 with TRBJ2-2; D ambiguous. Germline CDR1 reads LGHNA; CDR2 reads YSLEER. The CDR3 runs 14 residues. Trimming stripped 3 bases from V and 4 bases from J, with 9 bases between. The CDR3 nucleotides read TGCGCCAGCAGCCACTTCGGTGGCACCGGGGAGCTGTTTTTT. It specifies CASSHFGGTGELFF.

Concerning this clone itself: The junction departs from germline at one end; a sequencing error may be responsible. The CDR3 protein is CASSSGGASKDTQYF. CDR3 nucleotide sequence: TGTGCCAGCAGCTCCGGGGGGGCCAGCAAAGATACGCAGTATTTT. The chain couples TRBV5-4 to TRBJ2-3; TRBD2 agrees at 8 bases. This CDR3 contains 15 residues. The germline V gene has CDR1 SGHNT and CDR2 YYREEE (reference sequence).

The chain joins TRBV7-6 to TRBJ1-1; D is ambiguous. The V end was cut by 5 bases, the J end by 0 bases, with 19 bases between. The germline gives CDR1 SGHVS, CDR2 FNYEAQ. The CDR3 contains 17 residues. The CDR3 loop reads CASSPSRTSTMNTEAFF. As DNA, the CDR3 is TGTGCCAGCAGCCCTTCAAGAACCTCTACCATGAACACTGAAGCTTTCTTT.

The chain has TRBV5-6 and TRBJ2-3, with D possibly matching TRBD1 (6 bases). Germline loops: CDR1 SGHDT, CDR2 YYEEEE. V lost 5 bases and J lost 0, with 10 bases in between. The CDR3 spans 14 residues. The CDR3 loop is CASSYGQSTDTQYF. CDR3 sequence (DNA): TGTGCCAGCAGTTATGGACAGAGCACAGATACGCAGTATTTT.

The chain links TRBV7-3 to TRBJ1-4; 7 bases align to TRBD1. This CDR3 contains 15 residues. The germline V gene encodes CDR1 SGHTA and CDR2 FQGTGA. The ends lost 3 bases at V and 4 bases at J; junction bases unmatched: 5. CDR3 sequence reads: CASSLTGSGNEKLFF. CDR3 coding DNA: TGTGCCAGCAGCTTGACAGGGAGCGGTAATGAAAAACTGTTTTTT.

The gene calls are TRBV7-9 and TRBJ2-5; D remains unclear. The tail of the sequence fits TRBJ2-7 better, so the J call may be wrong. The CDR3 spans 15 residues. The germline gives CDR1 SEHNR, CDR2 FQNEAQ (reference sequence). CDR3 loop: CASSLYQTGGYEQYF. Written as DNA, the CDR3 is TGTGCCAGCAGCCTTTACCAAACCGGCGGCTACGAGCAGTACTTC.

This clone was counted once. V gene TRBV5-1 combines with J gene TRBJ1-2; D gene uncertain. This CDR3 region has 13 residues. The V gene's germline CDR1 is SGHRS and CDR2 YFSETQ. V shed 2 bases and J shed 6 bases, with 11 bases lying between them. This CDR3 is CASSLEGLDGYTF. In nucleotides, the CDR3 is TGCGCCAGCAGCTTAGAGGGATTGGATGGCTACACCTTC.

V and J are TRBV19 and TRBJ1-3; D gene uncertain. The germline V and J ends were trimmed by 3 bases and 0 bases, with 6 bases remaining between them. Germline values: CDR1 LNHDA, CDR2 SQIVND (reference sequence). The CDR3 is made up of 14 amino acids. The CDR3 spells CASSIGDSGNTIYF. Written as DNA, the CDR3 is TGTGCCAGTAGTATCGGGGACTCTGGAAACACCATATATTTT.

In the case of this clone: A junction boundary mismatches the germline segment, possibly from a read error. The rearrangement links TRBV7-6 to TRBJ1-6; D remains ambiguous. CDR1 and CDR2 from the germline V gene are SGHVS and FNYEAQ. CDR3 length equals 12 residues. For the CDR3, the DNA is TGTGCCAGCAGCTTGAATGGCGGTCCTCCTAGATTT. This codes for CASSLNGGPPRF.

The J gene is TRBJ1-5, the V gene TRBV10-3, with 7 nucleotides matching TRBD1. Germline assignment: CDR1 ENHRY and CDR2 SYGVKD. V lost 7 bases, J lost 4 bases, and 7 bases stayed unmatched. The CDR3 runs 14 residues. The CDR3 region has the DNA TGTGCCATCACTCCTGACAGGGAAAATCAGCCCCAGCATTTT. The encoded protein is CAITPDRENQPQHF.